These 16 T cell receptor beta chains came from one sample sequenced in a study of T cells in Graves' hyperthyroidism and ophthalmopathy. Using RNA transcripts as the source, TCR beta CDR3 regions were amplified. Carried out on the TCR CDR3, a first-round RT-PCR used the HTBI primer set. TCRdb redid the calling of the multiplex PCR reads with MiXCR, one entry per CDR3 protein. The profile shows about 410,000 distinct CDR3 sequences, roughly 14% of them singletons. The sample taken for sequencing was blood. These receptor sequences come from a man aged 18 to 30 with Graves' ophthalmopathy.

This clonotype showed up many times. V is TRBV11-3 and J is TRBJ2-1; 7 bases match TRBD2. This CDR3 spans 15 amino acids. Germline V lookup: CDR1 SGHNT, CDR2 YENEEA. The trim removed 5 bases at V and 4 bases at J, leaving 8 bases unmatched. CDR3 bases: TGTGCCAGCAGCGCGGACGGGACTACATACAATGAGCAGTTCTTC. It yields the protein CASSADGTTYNEQFF.

For this clonotype: Possible read error: a much larger clone is one base away. V gene TRBV9 combines with J gene TRBJ1-2, with 8 bases that match TRBD1. CDR3 length: 15 amino acids. Germline CDR1 is SGDLS and CDR2 is YYNGEE. V lost 5 bases, J lost 2 bases, and 8 bases stayed unmatched. CDR3 residues: CASREQGAANYGYTF. As DNA, the CDR3 is TGTGCCAGCAGAGAGCAGGGGGCGGCGAACTATGGCTACACCTTC. The full variable domain, with the rest looked up from reference TRBV9 and TRBJ1-2, is DSGVTQTPKHLITATGQRVTLRCSPRSGDLSVYWYQQSLDQGLQFLIQYYNGEERAKGNILERFSAQQFPDLHSELNLSSLELGDSALYFCASREQGAANYGYTFGSGTRLTVV.

This clonotype has at least ten counts. The rearrangement uses TRBV30 and TRBJ1-2; D remains ambiguous. The germline gives CDR1 GTSNPN, CDR2 SVGIG (reference sequence). The germline V and J ends were trimmed by 3 bases and 4 bases, with 9 bases remaining between them. The CDR3 contains 12 residues. The CDR3 sequence: CAWRPWGYGYTF. The CDR3 DNA is TGTGCCTGGAGGCCCTGGGGCTATGGCTACACCTTC.

This clonotype came up many times. This sequence joins TRBV3-1 and TRBJ2-1; a weak D match, TRBD2 (6 bases). The CDR3 runs to 16 residues. V lost 0 bases, J lost 4 bases, and 13 bases lay in between. Per the germline V gene, CDR1 is LGHDT and CDR2 is YNNKEL (reference sequence). The CDR3 nucleotides are TGTGCCAGCAGCCAAGAGACACTAGCAGTATACAATGAGCAGTTCTTC. Translating gives CASSQETLAVYNEQFF.

This clonotype has ten or more counts. This chain links TRBV6-1 with TRBJ1-3; D remains ambiguous. The length of the CDR3 is 16 residues. Between the trimmed V and J ends, which lost 5 bases and 4 bases, there was a span of 18 bases. Germline CDR1 and CDR2: MNHNS and SASEGT. For the CDR3, the DNA is TGTGCCAGCAGTCCTCAGGAAGGGTCCTTAGGAAACACCATATATTTT. Its translation: CASSPQEGSLGNTIYF.

This clonotype was detected many times. V and J are TRBV27 and TRBJ2-1; 12 nucleotides match TRBD2. Germline lookup yields CDR1 MNHEY and CDR2 SMNVEV (reference sequence). Germline trimming cut 7 bases from V and 4 bases from J; bases unmatched to any gene: 8. The CDR3 totals 16 residues. This CDR3 is CASMGTSGRTYNEQFF. Written as DNA, the CDR3 is TGTGCCAGCATGGGAACTAGCGGGAGGACGTACAATGAGCAGTTCTTC.

The table lists this clonotype with many counts. This chain connects TRBV12-3 or TRBV12-4 to TRBJ1-1; D not resolved. This CDR3 is 12 amino acids long. V shed 3 bases and J shed 8 bases, with 10 bases lying between them. The CDR3 region is CASSFPWEEAFF. In nucleotides, the CDR3 is TGTGCCAGCAGTTTCCCCTGGGAAGAAGCTTTCTTT.

This clonotype has ten or more counts. The chain is built from TRBV30 and TRBJ2-1, with 9 bases that match TRBD2. CDR3 length equals 17 residues. Germline V gene sequence: CDR1 GTSNPN, CDR2 SVGIG (reference sequence). The V and J ends lost 3 bases and 4 bases, in that order; junction bases with no gene match: 13. The CDR3 DNA reads TGTGCCTGGAGCGAGGGGACTAGCCGCGACAAATACAATGAGCAGTTCTTC. This encodes CAWSEGTSRDKYNEQFF.

This chain connects TRBV24-1 to TRBJ1-1; a possible D gene is TRBD1 (6 bases). V lost 8 bases to trimming and J lost 9 bases, with 12 bases between them. This CDR3 is built from 11 residues. CDR1 and CDR2 from the germline V gene are KGHDR and SFDVKD. This CDR3 is CATTIGQQAFF. In nucleotides, the CDR3 is TGTGCCACCACCATCGGACAGCAAGCTTTCTTT.

The chain uses TRBV11-2 and TRBJ1-2; perhaps TRBD1 as D (5 bases). Germline V gene lookup returns CDR1 SGHAT and CDR2 FQNNGV. The V end was cut by 5 bases, the J end by 5 bases, with 21 bases between. The CDR3 runs 16 residues. CDR3: CASSIPIGTLVYGYTF. In DNA form, the CDR3 reads TGTGCCAGCAGCATACCGATAGGGACTCTCGTATATGGCTACACCTTC.

Many counts were recorded for this clonotype. The chain links TRBV20-1 to TRBJ2-7; D unclear. Germline V CDR1 and CDR2: DFQATT, SNEGSKA (reference sequence). Trimming removed 1 base at V and 3 bases at J, with 10 bases between. This CDR3 has 13 residues. CDR3 nucleotides: TGCAGTGCTAGAGGCGGAAACCACTACGAGCAGTACTTC. Protein: CSARGGNHYEQYF.

This clonotype was counted ten times or more. The V and J genes are TRBV15 and TRBJ2-7; 12 positions agree with TRBD1. Germline CDR1 reads LNHNV; CDR2 reads YYDKDF (reference sequence). This CDR3 is 15 amino acids long. V was clipped by 2 bases and J by 9 bases; unmatched bases: 8. Here the CDR3 reads CATSRSGTGGYGQYF. The DNA for the CDR3 is TGTGCCACCAGCAGATCCGGGACAGGGGGCTATGGGCAGTACTTC. Full variable domain (remainder filled in from reference TRBV15 and TRBJ2-7): DAMVIQNPRYQVTQFGKPVTLSCSQTLNHNVMYWYQQKSSQAPKLLFHYYDKDFNNEADTPDNFQSRRPNTSFCFLDIRSPGLGDTAMYLCATSRSGTGGYGQYFGPGTRLTVT.

This clonotype has at least ten counts. The rearrangement joins TRBV11-2 to TRBJ2-4, with D tentatively TRBD2 (7 bases). This CDR3 contains 13 residues. Per the germline V gene, CDR1 is SGHAT and CDR2 is FQNNGV. V lost 2 bases to trimming and J lost 14 bases, with 16 bases between them. The CDR3 loop is CASSLSRGGFKYF. DNA for the CDR3: TGTGCCAGCAGCTTATCGAGGGGGGGTTTTAAGTACTTC.

A word on this clonotype: A much larger clone differs by one base, so this may be a read error. The chain joins TRBV20-1 to TRBJ2-2, with D hard to call. The CDR3 totals 14 residues. The germline V and J ends were trimmed by 4 bases and 3 bases, with 12 bases remaining between them. Per the germline V gene, CDR1 is DFQATT and CDR2 is SNEGSKA (reference sequence). The CDR3 loop is CSAMKEWYTGELFF. The CDR3 region has the DNA TGCAGTGCTATGAAGGAGTGGTACACCGGGGAGCTGTTTTTT.

The table lists this clonotype with many counts. The chain carries TRBV9 and TRBJ2-7; D gene ambiguous. V lost 3 bases and J lost 3, with 13 bases in between. The germline V gene has CDR1 SGDLS and CDR2 YYNGEE. CDR3 length: 14 residues. This CDR3 reads CASSEGPVLYEQYF. DNA for the CDR3: TGTGCCAGCAGCGAGGGCCCAGTTCTCTACGAGCAGTACTTC.

This clonotype was seen ten or more times. The chain employs TRBV2 and TRBJ1-2; D is ambiguous. The CDR3 covers 11 residues. Trimming pared 10 bases from V and 8 bases from J, leaving 14 bases between. Germline V gene data show CDR1 as SNHLY and CDR2 as FYNNEI. Here the CDR3 reads CATPTVRGYTF. The CDR3 region has the DNA TGTGCCACCCCGACGGTGAGGGGCTACACCTTC. The entire variable domain, with the rest obtained from reference TRBV2 and TRBJ1-2, is as follows: EPEVTQTPSHQVTQMGQEVILRCVPISNHLYFYWYRQILGQKVEFLVSFYNNEISEKSEIFDDQFSVERPDGSNFTLKIRSTKLEDSAMYFCATPTVRGYTFGSGTRLTVV.